The T cell receptor beta chain under discussion was sequenced for a study of human T cells and chemical hapten exposure. This clonotype was counted only a few times. Indicated time point: pre-sensitization, week 0. Treatment reported: therapeutic diphenylcyclopropenone sensitization with weekly scalp DPC. Methods used by the authors: Samples ranged from about 23,224 to 690,600 TCRs, with a median of about 96,000. TCRdb processed the RACE reads anew with MiXCR; each CDR3 protein has one entry. The V and J calls here are based on TCRdb, not the publication. The sample has around 250,000 distinct CDR3 sequences; approximately 8.6% are singletons. The starting material was whole blood, obtained in connection with sensitization to the hapten diphenylcyclopropenone (DPC). The clonotype was recovered from a woman aged 35 to 49 with alopecia areata. Some clones in this sample may be carry-over from other donors' samples.

The DNA for the CDR3 is TGCAGCGTTGAAGTCCTGACTAACTATGGCTACACCTTC. Its protein product is CSVEVLTNYGYTF. The gene calls are TRBV29-1 and TRBJ1-2; no firm D call. The V gene's germline CDR1 is SQVTM and CDR2 ANQGSEA. Trimming took off 1 base at V and 0 bases at J, with 6 bases between the two ends. The CDR3 consists of 13 residues.